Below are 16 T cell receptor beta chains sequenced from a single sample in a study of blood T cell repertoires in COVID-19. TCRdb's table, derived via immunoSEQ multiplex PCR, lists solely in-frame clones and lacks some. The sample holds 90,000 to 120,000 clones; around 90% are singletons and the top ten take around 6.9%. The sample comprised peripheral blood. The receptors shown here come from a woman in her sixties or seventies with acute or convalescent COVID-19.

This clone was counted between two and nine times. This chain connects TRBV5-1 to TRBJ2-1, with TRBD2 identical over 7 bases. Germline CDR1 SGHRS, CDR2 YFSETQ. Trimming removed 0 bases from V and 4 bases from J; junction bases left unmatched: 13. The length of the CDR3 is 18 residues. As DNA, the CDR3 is TGCGCCAGCAGCTTGGGGTTAAGTGGGCGGGAGAGGTACAATGAGCAGTTCTTC. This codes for CASSLGLSGRERYNEQFF.

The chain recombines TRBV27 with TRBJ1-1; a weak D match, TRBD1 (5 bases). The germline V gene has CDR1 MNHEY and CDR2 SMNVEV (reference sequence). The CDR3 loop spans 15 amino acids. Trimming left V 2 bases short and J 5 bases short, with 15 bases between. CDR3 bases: TGTGCCAGCAGTTTACTCCCCATAGGGGCTACTGAAGCTTTCTTT. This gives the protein CASSLLPIGATEAFF.

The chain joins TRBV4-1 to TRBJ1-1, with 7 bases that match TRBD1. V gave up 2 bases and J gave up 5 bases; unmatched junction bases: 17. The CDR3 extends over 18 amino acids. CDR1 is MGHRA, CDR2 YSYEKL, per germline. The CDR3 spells CASSQPRQGFLGRTEAFF. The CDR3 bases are TGCGCCAGCAGCCAACCTCGACAGGGATTCTTGGGAAGAACTGAAGCTTTCTTT.

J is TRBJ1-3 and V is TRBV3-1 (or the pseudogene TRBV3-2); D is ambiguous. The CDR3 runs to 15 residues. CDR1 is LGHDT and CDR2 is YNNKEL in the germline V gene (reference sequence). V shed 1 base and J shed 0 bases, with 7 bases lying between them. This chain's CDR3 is CASSQVAHSGNTIYF. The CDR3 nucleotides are TGTGCCAGCAGCCAAGTCGCGCACTCTGGAAACACCATATATTTT.

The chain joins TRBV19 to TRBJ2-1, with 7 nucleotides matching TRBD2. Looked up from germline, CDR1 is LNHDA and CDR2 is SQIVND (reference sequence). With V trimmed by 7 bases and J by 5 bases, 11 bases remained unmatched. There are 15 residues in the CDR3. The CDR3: CASTSSGTTHNEQFF. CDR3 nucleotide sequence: TGTGCCAGTACCTCCTCCGGGACTACCCACAATGAGCAGTTCTTC.

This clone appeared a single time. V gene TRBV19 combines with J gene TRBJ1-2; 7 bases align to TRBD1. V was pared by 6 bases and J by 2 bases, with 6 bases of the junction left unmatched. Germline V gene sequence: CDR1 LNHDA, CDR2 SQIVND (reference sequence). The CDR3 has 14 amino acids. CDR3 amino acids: CASRLTGTNYGYTF. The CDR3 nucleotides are TGTGCCAGTAGACTGACAGGGACCAACTATGGCTACACCTTC.

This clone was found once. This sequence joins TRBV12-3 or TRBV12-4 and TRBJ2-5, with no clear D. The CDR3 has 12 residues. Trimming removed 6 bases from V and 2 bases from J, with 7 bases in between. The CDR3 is CASSLRQETQYF. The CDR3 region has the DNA TGTGCCAGCAGCCTTAGACAAGAGACCCAGTACTTC.

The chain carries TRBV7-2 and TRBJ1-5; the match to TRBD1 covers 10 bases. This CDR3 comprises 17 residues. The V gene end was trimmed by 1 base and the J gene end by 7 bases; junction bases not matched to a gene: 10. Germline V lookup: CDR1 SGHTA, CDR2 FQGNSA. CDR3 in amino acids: CASSLGGGQGLFQPQHF. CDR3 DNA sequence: TGTGCCAGCAGCTTAGGCGGGGGACAGGGGTTATTCCAGCCCCAGCATTTT.

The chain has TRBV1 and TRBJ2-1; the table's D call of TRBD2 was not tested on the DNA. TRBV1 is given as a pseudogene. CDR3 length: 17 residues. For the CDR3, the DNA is TGCACCAGCAGCCAAGGGGGTAGCGGGAGGTCATACAATGAGCAGTTCTTC. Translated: CTSSQGGSGRSYNEQFF.

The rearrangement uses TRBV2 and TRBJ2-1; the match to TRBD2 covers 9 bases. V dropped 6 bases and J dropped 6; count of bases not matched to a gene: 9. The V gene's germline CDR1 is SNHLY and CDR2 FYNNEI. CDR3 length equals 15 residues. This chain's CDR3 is CASSVSGSKVNEQFF. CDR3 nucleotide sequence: TGTGCCAGCAGCGTTAGCGGGAGCAAGGTCAATGAGCAGTTCTTC. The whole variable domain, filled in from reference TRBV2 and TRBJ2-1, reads EPEVTQTPSHQVTQMGQEVILRCVPISNHLYFYWYRQILGQKVEFLVSFYNNEISEKSEIFDDQFSVERPDGSNFTLKIRSTKLEDSAMYFCASSVSGSKVNEQFFGPGTRLTVL.

The CDR3 DNA is TGTGCCAGCAGCTTGGAGGGACTAGTGGGTGAGCAGTTCTTC. This encodes CASSLEGLVGEQFF. The chain couples TRBV5-5 to TRBJ2-1; 8 bases fit TRBD2. With 0 bases clipped from V and 9 bases from J, the junction kept 5 bases outside the gene matches. The CDR3 consists of 14 residues. The germline V gene encodes CDR1 SGHKS and CDR2 YYEKEE (reference sequence). Full variable domain (missing parts from reference TRBV5-5 and TRBJ2-1): DAGVTQSPTHLIKTRGQQVTLRCSPISGHKSVSWYQQVLGQGPQFIFQYYEKEERGRGNFPDRFSARQFPNYSSELNVNALLLGDSALYLCASSLEGLVGEQFFGPGTRLTVL.

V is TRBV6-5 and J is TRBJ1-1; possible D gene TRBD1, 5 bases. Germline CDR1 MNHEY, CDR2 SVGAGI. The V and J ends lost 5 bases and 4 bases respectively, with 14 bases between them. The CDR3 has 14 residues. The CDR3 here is CASSIYTQGTEAFF. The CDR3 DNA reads TGTGCCAGCAGTATCTACACCCAGGGCACTGAAGCTTTCTTT.

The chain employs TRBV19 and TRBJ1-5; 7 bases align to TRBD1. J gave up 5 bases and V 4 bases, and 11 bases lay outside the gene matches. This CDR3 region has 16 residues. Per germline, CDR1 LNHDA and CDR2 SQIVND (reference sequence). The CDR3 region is CASSSEQGIKHQPQHF. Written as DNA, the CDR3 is TGTGCCAGTAGTAGTGAACAGGGGATTAAGCATCAGCCCCAGCATTTT.

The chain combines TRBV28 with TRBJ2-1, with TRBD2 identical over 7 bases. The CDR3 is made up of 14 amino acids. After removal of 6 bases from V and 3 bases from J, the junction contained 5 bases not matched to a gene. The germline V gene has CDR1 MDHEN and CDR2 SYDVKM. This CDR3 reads CASSRPGGYNEQFF. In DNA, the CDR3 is TGTGCCAGCAGCCGACCGGGGGGCTACAATGAGCAGTTCTTC.

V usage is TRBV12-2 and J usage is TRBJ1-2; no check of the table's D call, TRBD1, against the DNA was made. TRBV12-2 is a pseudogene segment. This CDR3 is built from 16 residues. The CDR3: CASRLGMGQGAYGYTF. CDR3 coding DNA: TGTGCAAGTCGCTTAGGAATGGGACAGGGAGCCTATGGCTACACCTTC.

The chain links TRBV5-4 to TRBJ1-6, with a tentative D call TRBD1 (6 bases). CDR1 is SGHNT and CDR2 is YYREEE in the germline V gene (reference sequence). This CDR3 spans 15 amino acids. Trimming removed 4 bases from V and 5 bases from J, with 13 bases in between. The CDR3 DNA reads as TGTGCCAGCAGCAACCGGGACACAAATAATTCACCCCTCCACTTT. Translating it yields CASSNRDTNNSPLHF.